A selection of T cell receptor beta chains follows, all from one sample in a study of a mutant IDH1 vaccine in newly diagnosed glioma. The assay was immunoSEQ multiplex PCR, and TCRdb's table has in-frame clones only and misses some. The profile shows tens of thousands of clones, roughly 82% of them singletons. Antigen specificity for these receptors is unknown. Sample: PBMCs, taken from a glioma patient whose treatment included an IDH1 peptide vaccine. These receptors were taken from a man aged 40-55 years with glioma. Some clones in this sample may be carry-over from other donors' samples. The CDR3 runs from the conserved cysteine through the conserved F or W. Each record gives: clone size, J gene, V gene, D gene, CDR3 DNA, CDR3 protein. A D gene is named only where the DNA matches it firmly. The size field is filled for only some rows; it gives once, few, many or a size class.

few	TRBJ1-5	TRBV27	-	TGTGCCAGCAGTTCTCTGGTCCATAGCAATCAGCCCCAGCATTTT	CASSSLVHSNQPQHF
few	TRBJ1-5	TRBV5-5	-	TGTGCCAGCAGCCTTCCCTCCTCAAATCAGCCCCAGCATTTT	CASSLPSSNQPQHF
-	TRBJ1-5	TRBV6-4	-	TGTGCCAGCAGTGAGCAGGGGAATAGCAATCAGCCCCAGCATTTT	CASSEQGNSNQPQHF
once	TRBJ2-7	TRBV7-9	-	TGTGCCAGCAGCTTAGCGTACGAGACGGAATCCTCCTACGAGCAGTACTTC	CASSLAYETESSYEQYF
once	TRBJ2-7	TRBV9	-	TGTGCCAGCAGTCGCAAGACTACCTCCTACGAGCAGTACTTC	CASSRKTTSYEQYF
once	TRBJ1-6	TRBV19	-	TGTGCCAGTAGTTTATCATCAGGGGCTAATTCACCCCTCCACTTT	CASSLSSGANSPLHF
-	TRBJ1-4	TRBV7-2	-	TGTGCCAGCAGCTTAGGGGGGGTTGGTGAAAAACTGTTTTTT	CASSLGGVGEKLFF
-	TRBJ2-7	TRBV5-1	-	TGCGCCAGCAGCTTGCGGACACAAGCCTACGAGCAGTACTTC	CASSLRTQAYEQYF
-	TRBJ2-3	TRBV14	-	TGTGCCAGCAGCCAAGATGGGACCCGCACAGATACGCAGTATTTT	CASSQDGTRTDTQYF
-	TRBJ2-7	TRBV5-1	-	TGCGCCAGCGGCTGGGAGCGGCCTCCCTACGAGCAGTACTTC	CASGWERPPYEQYF
-	TRBJ2-7	TRBV7-2	TRBD1	TGTGCCAGCAGCTTAGTCGGGACAGGGGGAACCTACGAGCAGTACTTC	CASSLVGTGGTYEQYF